A few counts support the clone carrying this TCR beta chain. V dropped 8 bases and J dropped 4; count of bases not matched to a gene: 15. Germline V CDR1 and CDR2: SNHLY, FYNNEI. There are 19 residues in the CDR3. The sample belongs to a study of radiation and T cells in renal cell carcinoma. The method was immunoSEQ multiplex PCR; TCRdb's version includes in-frame clones alone and lacks a portion of them. The sample gives roughly 75,000 clones, 82% of which show up once; about 6% is in the top ten. Stated time point: blood 2 weeks post-SBRT. Documented treatment: 15 Gy SBRT to primary tumor, nephrectomy 4 weeks later. After SBRT, blood was collected at 2 and 4 weeks, plus baseline.

J is TRBJ2-6 and V is TRBV2, with 12 bases lining up with TRBD2. The sequences come from blood, collected from a patient whose treatment included radiotherapy and nephrectomy. The sequence was collected from a man aged 55 to 70 with renal cell carcinoma. CDR3 bases: TGTGCCAGCGTTAGGGGGCTAGCGGGAGGGCCGGGAGGGGCCAACGTCCTGACTTTC. This encodes CASVRGLAGGPGGANVLTF.